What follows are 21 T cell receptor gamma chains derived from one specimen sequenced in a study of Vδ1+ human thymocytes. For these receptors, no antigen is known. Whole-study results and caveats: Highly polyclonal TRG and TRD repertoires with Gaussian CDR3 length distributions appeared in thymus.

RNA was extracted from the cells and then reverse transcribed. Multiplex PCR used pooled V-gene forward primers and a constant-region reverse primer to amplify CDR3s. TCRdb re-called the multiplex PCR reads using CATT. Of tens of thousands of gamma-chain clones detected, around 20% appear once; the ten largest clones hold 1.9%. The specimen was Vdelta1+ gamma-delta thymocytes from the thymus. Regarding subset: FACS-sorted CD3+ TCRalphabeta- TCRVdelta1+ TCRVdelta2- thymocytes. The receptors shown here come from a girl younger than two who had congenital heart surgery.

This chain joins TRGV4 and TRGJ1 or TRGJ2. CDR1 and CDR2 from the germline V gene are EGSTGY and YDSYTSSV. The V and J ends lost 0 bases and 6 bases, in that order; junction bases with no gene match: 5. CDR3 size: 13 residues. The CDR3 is CATWDGHGYKKLF. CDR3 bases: TGTGCCACCTGGGATGGGCATGGTTATAAGAAACTCTTT.

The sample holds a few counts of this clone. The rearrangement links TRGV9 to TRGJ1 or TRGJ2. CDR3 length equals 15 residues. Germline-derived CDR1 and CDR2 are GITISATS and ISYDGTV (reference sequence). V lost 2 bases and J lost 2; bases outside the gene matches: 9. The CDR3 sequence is CALWEARRHYYKKLF. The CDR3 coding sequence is TGTGCCTTGTGGGAGGCCCGTCGGCATTATTATAAGAAACTCTTT.

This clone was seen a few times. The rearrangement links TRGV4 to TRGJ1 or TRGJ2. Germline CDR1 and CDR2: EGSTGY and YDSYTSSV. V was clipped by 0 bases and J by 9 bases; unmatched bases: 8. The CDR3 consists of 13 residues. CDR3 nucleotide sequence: TGTGCCACCTGGGATGGGCTAGGATGTAAGAAACTCTTT. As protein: CATWDGLGCKKLF.

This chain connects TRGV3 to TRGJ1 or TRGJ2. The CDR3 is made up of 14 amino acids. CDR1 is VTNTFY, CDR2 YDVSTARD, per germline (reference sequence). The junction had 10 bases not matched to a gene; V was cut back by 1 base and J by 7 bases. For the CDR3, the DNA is TGTGCCACCTGGGACAGCCTCCTAGGGTATAAGAAACTCTTT. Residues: CATWDSLLGYKKLF.

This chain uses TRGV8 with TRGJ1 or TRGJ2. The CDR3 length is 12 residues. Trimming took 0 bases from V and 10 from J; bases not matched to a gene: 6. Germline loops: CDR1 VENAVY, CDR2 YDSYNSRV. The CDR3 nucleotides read TGTGCCACCTGGGATAGGCGTTTCAAGAAACTCTTT. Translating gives CATWDRRFKKLF.

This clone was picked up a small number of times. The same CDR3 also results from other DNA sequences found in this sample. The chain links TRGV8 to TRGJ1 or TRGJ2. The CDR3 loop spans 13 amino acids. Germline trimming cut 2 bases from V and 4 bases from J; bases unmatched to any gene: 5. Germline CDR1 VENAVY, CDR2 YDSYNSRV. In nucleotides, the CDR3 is TGTGCCACCTGGGATAAGGACTATTATAAGAAACTCTTT. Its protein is CATWDKDYYKKLF.

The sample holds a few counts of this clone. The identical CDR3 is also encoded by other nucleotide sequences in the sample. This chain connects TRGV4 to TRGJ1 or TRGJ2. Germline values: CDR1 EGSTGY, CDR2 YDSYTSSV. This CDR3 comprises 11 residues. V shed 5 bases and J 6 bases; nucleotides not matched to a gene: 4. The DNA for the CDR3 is TGTGCCACCTGGGGCCGTTATAAGAAACTCTTT. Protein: CATWGRYKKLF.

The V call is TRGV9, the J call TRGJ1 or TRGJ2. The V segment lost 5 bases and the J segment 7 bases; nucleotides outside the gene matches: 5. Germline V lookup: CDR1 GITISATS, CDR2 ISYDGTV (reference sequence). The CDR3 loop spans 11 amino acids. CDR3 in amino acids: CALWVRYKKLF. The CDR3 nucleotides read TGTGCCTTGTGGGTCCGCTATAAGAAACTCTTT.

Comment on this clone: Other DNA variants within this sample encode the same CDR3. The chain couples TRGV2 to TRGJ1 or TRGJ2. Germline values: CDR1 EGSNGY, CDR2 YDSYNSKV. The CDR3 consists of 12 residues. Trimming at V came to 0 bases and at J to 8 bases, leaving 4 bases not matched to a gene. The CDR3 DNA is TGTGCCACCTGGGACGGGCTCAATAAGAAACTCTTT. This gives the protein CATWDGLNKKLF.

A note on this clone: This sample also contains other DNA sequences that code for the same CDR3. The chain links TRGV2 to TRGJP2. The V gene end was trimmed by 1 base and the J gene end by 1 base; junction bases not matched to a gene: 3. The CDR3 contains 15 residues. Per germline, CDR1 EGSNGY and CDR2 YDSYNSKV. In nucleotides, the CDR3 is TGTGCCACCTGGGACGGAGCTAGTAGTGATTGGATCAAGACGTTT. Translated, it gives CATWDGASSDWIKTF.

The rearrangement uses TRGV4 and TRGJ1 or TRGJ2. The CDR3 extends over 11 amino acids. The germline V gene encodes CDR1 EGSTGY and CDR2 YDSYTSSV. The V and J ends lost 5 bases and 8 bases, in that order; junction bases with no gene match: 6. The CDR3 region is CATWVQNKKLF. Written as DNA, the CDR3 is TGTGCCACCTGGGTCCAAAATAAGAAACTCTTT.

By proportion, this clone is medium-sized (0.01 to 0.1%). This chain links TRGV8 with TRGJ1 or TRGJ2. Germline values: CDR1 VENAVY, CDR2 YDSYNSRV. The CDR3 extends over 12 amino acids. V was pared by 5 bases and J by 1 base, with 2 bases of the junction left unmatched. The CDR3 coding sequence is TGTGCCACCTGGGTCAATTATTATAAGAAACTCTTT. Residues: CATWVNYYKKLF.

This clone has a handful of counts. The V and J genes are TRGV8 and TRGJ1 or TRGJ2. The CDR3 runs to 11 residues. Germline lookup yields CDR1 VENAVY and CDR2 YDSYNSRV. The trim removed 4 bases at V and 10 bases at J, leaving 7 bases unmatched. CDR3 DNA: TGTGCCACCTGGGACGGGGTGAAGAAACTCTTT. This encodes CATWDGVKKLF.

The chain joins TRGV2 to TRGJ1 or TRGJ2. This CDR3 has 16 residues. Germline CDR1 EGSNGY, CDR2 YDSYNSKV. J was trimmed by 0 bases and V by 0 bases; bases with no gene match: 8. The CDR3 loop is CATWDGLGVNYYKKLF. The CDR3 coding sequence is TGTGCCACCTGGGACGGGCTGGGGGTGAATTATTATAAGAAACTCTTT.

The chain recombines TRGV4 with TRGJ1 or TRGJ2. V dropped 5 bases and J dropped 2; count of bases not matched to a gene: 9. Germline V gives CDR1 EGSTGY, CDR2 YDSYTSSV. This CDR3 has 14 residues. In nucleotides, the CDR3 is TGTGCCACCTGGGCCACGGAGGATTATTATAAGAAACTCTTT. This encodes CATWATEDYYKKLF.

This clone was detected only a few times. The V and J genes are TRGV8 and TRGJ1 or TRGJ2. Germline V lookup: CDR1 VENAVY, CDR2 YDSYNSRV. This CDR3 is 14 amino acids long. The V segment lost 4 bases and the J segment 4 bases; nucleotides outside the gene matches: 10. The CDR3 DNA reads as TGTGCCACCTGGGACGACAGAATATATTATAAGAAACTCTTT. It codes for CATWDDRIYYKKLF.

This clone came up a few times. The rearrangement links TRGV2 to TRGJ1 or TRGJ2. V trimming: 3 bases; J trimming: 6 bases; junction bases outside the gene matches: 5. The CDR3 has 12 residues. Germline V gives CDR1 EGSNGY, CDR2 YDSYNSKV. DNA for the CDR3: TGTGCCACCTGGGACTCTCGTTATAAGAAACTCTTT. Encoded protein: CATWDSRYKKLF.

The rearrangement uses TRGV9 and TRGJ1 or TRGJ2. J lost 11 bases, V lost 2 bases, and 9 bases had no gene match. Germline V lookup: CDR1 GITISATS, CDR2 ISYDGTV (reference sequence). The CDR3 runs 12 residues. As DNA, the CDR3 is TGTGCCTTGTGGGAGGCCCCAGGGGAGAAACTCTTT. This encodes CALWEAPGEKLF.

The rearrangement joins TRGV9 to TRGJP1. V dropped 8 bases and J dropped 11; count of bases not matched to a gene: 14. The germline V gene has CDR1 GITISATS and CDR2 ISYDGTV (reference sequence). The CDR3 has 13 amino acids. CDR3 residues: CALYDTGRWFKIF. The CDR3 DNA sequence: TGTGCCTTGTACGATACGGGGAGGTGGTTCAAGATATTT.

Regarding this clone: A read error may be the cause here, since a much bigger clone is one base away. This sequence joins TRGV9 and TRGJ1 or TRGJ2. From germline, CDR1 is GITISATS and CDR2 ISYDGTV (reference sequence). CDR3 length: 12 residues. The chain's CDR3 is CALREVYYKKLF. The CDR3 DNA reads TGTGCCTTGCGGGAGGTGTATTATAAGAAACTCTTT.

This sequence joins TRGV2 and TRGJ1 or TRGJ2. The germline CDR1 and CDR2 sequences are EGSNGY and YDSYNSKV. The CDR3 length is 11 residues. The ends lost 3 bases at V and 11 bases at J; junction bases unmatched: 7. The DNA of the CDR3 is TGTGCCACCTGGGACCGGCAGGAGAAACTCTTT. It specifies CATWDRQEKLF.